This T cell receptor beta chain was identified during a study of blood T cell repertoires in COVID-19. Study-level information: PBMCs, B-cell-depleted T cells, or T cells provided the cDNA or gDNA that made up the material.

The CDR3 extends over 14 amino acids. Germline CDR1 is SGHTA and CDR2 is FQGNSA. Trimming pared 3 bases from V and 7 bases from J, leaving 15 bases between. The method was immunoSEQ multiplex PCR; TCRdb's version includes in-frame clones alone and lacks a portion of them. The data contain roughly 250,000 clones, 75% to 90% of them singletons. Participant age was about 18 to 89 years, and participants resided in approximately 25 US areas. Which cohort a participant joined came from the clinical history participants gave. The TCR comes from a woman between 18 and 29 years old who had recovered from COVID-19. The chain has TRBV7-2 and TRBJ1-1, with D perhaps matching TRBD1 (5 bases). The material sequenced was PBMCs or T cells enriched from blood (not recorded which). This chain's CDR3 is CASSLGPRAHEAFF. The CDR3 DNA is TGTGCCAGCAGCTTGGGGCCAAGGGCCCATGAAGCTTTCTTT.